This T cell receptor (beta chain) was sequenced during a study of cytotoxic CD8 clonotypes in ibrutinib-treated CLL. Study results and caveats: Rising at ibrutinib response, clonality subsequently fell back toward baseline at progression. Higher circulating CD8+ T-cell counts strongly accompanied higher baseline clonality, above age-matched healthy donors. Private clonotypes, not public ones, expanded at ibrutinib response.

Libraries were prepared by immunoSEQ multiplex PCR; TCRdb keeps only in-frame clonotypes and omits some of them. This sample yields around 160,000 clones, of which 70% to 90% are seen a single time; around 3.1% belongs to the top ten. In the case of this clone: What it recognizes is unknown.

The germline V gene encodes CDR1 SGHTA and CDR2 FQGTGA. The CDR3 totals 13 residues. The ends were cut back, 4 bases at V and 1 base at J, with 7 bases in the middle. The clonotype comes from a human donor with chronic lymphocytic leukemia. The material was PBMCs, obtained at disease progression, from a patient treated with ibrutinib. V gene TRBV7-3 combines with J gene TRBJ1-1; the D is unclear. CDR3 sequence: CASSSTPNTEAFF. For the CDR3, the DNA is TGTGCCAGCAGCTCCACACCGAACACTGAAGCTTTCTTT.